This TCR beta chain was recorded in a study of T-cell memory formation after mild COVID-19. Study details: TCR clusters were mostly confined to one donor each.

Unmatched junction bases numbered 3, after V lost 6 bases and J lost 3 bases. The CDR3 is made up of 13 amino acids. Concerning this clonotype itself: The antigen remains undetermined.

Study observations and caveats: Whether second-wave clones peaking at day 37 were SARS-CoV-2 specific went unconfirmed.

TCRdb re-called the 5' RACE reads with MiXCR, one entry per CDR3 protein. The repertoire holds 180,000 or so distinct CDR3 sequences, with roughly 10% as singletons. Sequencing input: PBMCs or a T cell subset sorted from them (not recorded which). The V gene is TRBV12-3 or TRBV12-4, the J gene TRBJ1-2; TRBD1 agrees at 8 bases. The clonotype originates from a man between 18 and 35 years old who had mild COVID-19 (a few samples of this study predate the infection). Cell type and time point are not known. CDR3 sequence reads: CASRGQDDYGYTF. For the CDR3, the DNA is TGTGCCAGCAGGGGACAGGACGACTATGGCTACACCTTC.